This TCR beta chain was captured in a study of beta chain features in type 1 diabetes. CD45RO/CCR7/CD25/CD127/CD95/CD27 sorting isolated CD4+ naive, central memory, regulatory and stem cell-like memory cells. Each sorted population was over 98% pure. This clone was detected only a few times. The antigen is not known. Regarding the study as a whole: There was a moderate but significant shortening of TCRB CDR3s in all four CD4+ subsets of Type 1 diabetes patients. Healthy donors had naive, central memory and Treg TCRB repertoires that appeared less similar than those seen among patients.

Germline V gives CDR1 LGHNA, CDR2 YNFKEQ. J gave up 3 bases and V 3 bases, and 4 bases lay outside the gene matches. The CDR3 length is 15 residues. Sequenced material consisted of expressed TCRB transcripts (all of the isolated RNA was reverse transcribed). The average read count of naive, central memory and regulatory T cell samples was approximately 3.9 million. Repertoires were generated with immunoSEQ multiplex PCR, while TCRdb's copy carries only in-frame clones and drops some. The sample has about 650,000 clones, around 12% seen once. The sequence derives from a man between 25 and 39 years old with type 1 diabetes. The chain has TRBV4-2 and TRBJ2-7; TRBD1 matches at 11 bases. Sample: naive CD4+ T cells from blood. The DNA of the CDR3 is TGTGCCAGCAGCCAGCCGGGACAGGGGGACTACGAGCAGTACTTC. Translated: CASSQPGQGDYEQYF.